The next 11 T cell receptor beta chains were all read from a single sample in a study of blood T cells in healthy people across ages. Primers used in a second PCR of roughly 6 to 11 cycles were a sample-barcoded 5' primer and a J-beta primer mix. TCRdb ran MiXCR on the 5' RACE reads and lists one entry per CDR3 protein. This sample has around 700,000 distinct CDR3 sequences, with approximately 25% found just once. These data also featured in a second study, about T cells of mothers and their children.

The source material was blood. The receptors come from a boy younger than 18 in good health.

The chain carries TRBV29-1 and TRBJ2-1; D is unresolved. Trimming removed 2 bases at V and 3 bases at J, with 8 bases between. Germline values: CDR1 SQVTM, CDR2 ANQGSEA. The CDR3 sequence is 13 residues long. In DNA, the CDR3 is TGCAGCGTTGAATTCTGGGGCTACAATGAGCAGTTCTTC. This translates into CSVEFWGYNEQFF.

This sequence joins TRBV7-8 and TRBJ1-2, with 9 bases matching TRBD1. This CDR3 comprises 14 residues. Germline V CDR1 and CDR2: SGHVS, FQNEAQ. J gave up 12 bases and V 6 bases, and 14 bases lay outside the gene matches. CDR3 in DNA: TGTGCCAGCAGTCAAGTCGGGACAGGGAAGGAAAACACCTTC. Protein sequence: CASSQVGTGKENTF. Full variable domain (missing parts from reference TRBV7-8 and TRBJ1-2): GAGVSQSPRYKVAKRGQDVALRCDPISGHVSLFWYQQALGQGPEFLTYFQNEAQLDKSGLPSDRFFAERPEGSVSTLKIQRTQQEDSAVYLCASSQVGTGKENTFGSGTRLTVV.

This clonotype was seen only a few times. The gene calls are TRBV14 and TRBJ2-2; D might be TRBD2 (5 bases). The V gene's germline CDR1 is SGHDN and CDR2 FVKESK. Between the trimmed V and J ends, which lost 0 bases and 3 bases, there was a span of 11 bases. The CDR3 totals 16 residues. CDR3 nucleotides: TGTGCCAGCAGCCAAGATCCGGGGTCTCACACCGGGGAGCTGTTTTTT. Its translation: CASSQDPGSHTGELFF.

The V and J genes are TRBV12-3 or TRBV12-4 and TRBJ2-2, with D perhaps matching TRBD1 or TRBD2 (5 bases each). This CDR3 region has 13 residues. Between the trimmed V and J ends, which lost 3 bases and 7 bases, there was a span of 9 bases. CDR3 bases: TGTGCCAGCAGTTTTCATGGGGGCGGGGAGCTGTTTTTT. Translation: CASSFHGGGELFF.

This clonotype showed up just a few times. V and J are TRBV24-1 and TRBJ2-1; possibly TRBD1 or TRBD2 for D (5 bases each). With 4 bases removed from V and 10 bases from J, the gap between germline ends came to 16 bases. This CDR3 region has 14 residues. Germline V gene sequence: CDR1 KGHDR, CDR2 SFDVKD. The CDR3 protein is CATSELGPTTEQFF. The CDR3 region has the DNA TGTGCCACCAGTGAGCTGGGACCCACCACAGAGCAGTTCTTC.

This clonotype was seen more than once but under ten times. V gene TRBV9 combines with J gene TRBJ1-1; perhaps TRBD1 as D (6 bases). Trimming stripped 0 bases from V and 8 bases from J, with 14 bases between. The CDR3 has 14 residues. Germline assignment: CDR1 SGDLS and CDR2 YYNGEE. CDR3 region: CASSVDRGHPEAFF. The CDR3 nucleotides read TGTGCCAGCAGCGTAGACCGGGGACACCCAGAAGCTTTCTTT. The full variable domain, with the rest looked up from reference TRBV9 and TRBJ1-1, is DSGVTQTPKHLITATGQRVTLRCSPRSGDLSVYWYQQSLDQGLQFLIQYYNGEERAKGNILERFSAQQFPDLHSELNLSSLELGDSALYFCASSVDRGHPEAFFGQGTRLTVV.

This clonotype has a handful of counts. The rearrangement joins TRBV20-1 to TRBJ2-5; D might be TRBD2 (7 bases). The J call may be faulty, since TRBJ2-1 better matches the DNA end. This CDR3 spans 15 amino acids. Per germline, CDR1 DFQATT and CDR2 SNEGSKA (reference sequence). The CDR3 sequence is CSARDGGGGLDEQFF. The CDR3 region has the DNA TGCAGTGCTAGAGATGGGGGCGGGGGCCTCGATGAGCAGTTCTTC.

CDR3 nucleotide sequence: TGTGCCAGCAGCGCCCGGGTCTCAAACACCGGGGAGCTGTTTTTT. Its translation: CASSARVSNTGELFF. The chain couples TRBV9 to TRBJ2-2; D ambiguous. Germline V CDR1 and CDR2: SGDLS, YYNGEE. V was clipped by 3 bases and J by 2 bases, with 11 bases between them. The CDR3 extends over 15 amino acids.

The rearrangement joins TRBV19 to TRBJ2-5; TRBD1 is a possible D gene (5 bases). CDR1 and CDR2 from the germline V gene are LNHDA and SQIVND (reference sequence). This CDR3 comprises 14 residues. Deletions cut 4 bases from V and 2 bases from J, with 11 bases between. The CDR3 DNA sequence: TGTGCCAGTAGTACTATCCAGGGTCAAGAGACCCAGTACTTC. It encodes CASSTIQGQETQYF.

This clonotype was counted between two and nine times. The chain carries TRBV4-3 and TRBJ2-1; D may be TRBD2 (7 bases). The CDR3 length is 15 residues. The V end lost 2 bases, the J end lost 7 bases, and 15 bases lay between the germline ends. Germline-derived CDR1 and CDR2 are LGHNA and YSLEER. CDR3 DNA: TGCGCCAGCAGCCAATTAAGGGGGGGTGTGAATGAGCAGTTCTTC. Translated: CASSQLRGGVNEQFF.

The table lists this clonotype with a count of one. The chain links TRBV24-1 to TRBJ2-5, with 8 bases identical to TRBD1. With 2 bases clipped from V and 3 bases from J, the junction kept 4 bases outside the gene matches. CDR3 length: 15 residues. Germline lookup yields CDR1 KGHDR and CDR2 SFDVKD. The CDR3 sequence: CATSDSGTGEETQYF. Written as DNA, the CDR3 is TGTGCCACCAGTGATTCCGGGACAGGAGAAGAGACCCAGTACTTC.